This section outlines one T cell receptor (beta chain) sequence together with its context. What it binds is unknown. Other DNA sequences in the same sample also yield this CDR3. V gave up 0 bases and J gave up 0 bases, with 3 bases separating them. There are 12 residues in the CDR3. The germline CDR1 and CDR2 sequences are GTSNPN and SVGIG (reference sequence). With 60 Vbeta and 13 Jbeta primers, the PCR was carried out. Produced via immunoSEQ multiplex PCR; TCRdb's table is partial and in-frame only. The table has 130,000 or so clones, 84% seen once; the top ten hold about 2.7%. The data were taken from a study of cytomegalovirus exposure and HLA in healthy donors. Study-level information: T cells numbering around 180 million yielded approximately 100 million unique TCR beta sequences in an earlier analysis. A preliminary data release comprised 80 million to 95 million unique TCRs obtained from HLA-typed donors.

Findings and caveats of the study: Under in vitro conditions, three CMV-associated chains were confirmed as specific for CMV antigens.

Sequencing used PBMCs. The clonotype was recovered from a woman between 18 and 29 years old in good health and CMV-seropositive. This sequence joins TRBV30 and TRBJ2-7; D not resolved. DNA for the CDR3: TGTGCCTGGAGTGTCCTCTCCTACGAGCAGTACTTC. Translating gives CAWSVLSYEQYF. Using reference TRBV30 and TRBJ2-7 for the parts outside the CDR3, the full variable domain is SQTIHQWPATLVQPVGSPLSLECTVEGTSNPNLYWYRQAAGRGLQLLFYSVGIGQISSEVPQNLSASRPQDRQFILSSKKLLLSDSGFYLCAWSVLSYEQYFGPGTRLTVT.